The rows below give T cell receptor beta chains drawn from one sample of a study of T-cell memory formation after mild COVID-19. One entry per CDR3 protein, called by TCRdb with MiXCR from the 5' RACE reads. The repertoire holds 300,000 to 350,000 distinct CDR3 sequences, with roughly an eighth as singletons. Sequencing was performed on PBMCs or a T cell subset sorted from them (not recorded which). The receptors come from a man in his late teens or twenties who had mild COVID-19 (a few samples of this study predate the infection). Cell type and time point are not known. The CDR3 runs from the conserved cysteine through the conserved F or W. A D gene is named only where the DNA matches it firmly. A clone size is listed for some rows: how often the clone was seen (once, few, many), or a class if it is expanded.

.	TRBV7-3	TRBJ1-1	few	CASRYGTAEAFF	TGTGCCAGCAGGTACGGGACGGCTGAAGCTTTCTTT
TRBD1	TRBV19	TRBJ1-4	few	CASSGTGAATNEKLFF	TGTGCCAGTAGTGGGACAGGAGCCGCGACTAATGAAAAACTGTTTTTT
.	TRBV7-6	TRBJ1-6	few	CASRISGKSPLHF	TGTGCCAGCAGAATAAGCGGGAAGTCACCCCTCCACTTT
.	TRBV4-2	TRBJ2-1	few	CASSVGAGGPYNEQFF	TGTGCCAGCAGCGTTGGGGCCGGGGGTCCCTACAATGAGCAGTTCTTC
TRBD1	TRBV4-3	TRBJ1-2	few	CASSQGVVGSGTGVNYGYTF	TGCGCCAGCAGCCAAGGGGTGGTGGGGTCCGGGACAGGGGTTAACTATGGCTACACCTTC
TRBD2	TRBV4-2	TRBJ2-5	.	CASSRDSLAGGLGGETQYF	TGTGCCAGCAGCCGAGATTCACTAGCGGGGGGCTTAGGAGGAGAGACCCAGTACTTC
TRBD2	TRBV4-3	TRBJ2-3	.	CASSQESATSGQNTQYF	TGCGCCAGCAGCCAAGAATCAGCGACTAGCGGGCAAAATACGCAGTATTTT
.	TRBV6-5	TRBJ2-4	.	CASTITSGAGNIQYF	TGTGCCAGCACTATTACATCGGGGGCGGGGAACATTCAGTACTTC
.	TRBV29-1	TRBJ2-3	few	CSVTQDRREQYF	TGCAGCGTAACCCAAGATAGGCGAGAGCAGTATTTT
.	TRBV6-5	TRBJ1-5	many	CASSYSRGVGDTQQPQHF	TGTGCCAGCAGTTACTCGAGGGGTGTCGGTGACACACAGCAGCCCCAGCATTTT
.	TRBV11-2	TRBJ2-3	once	CASSWAVSTDTQYF	TGTGCCAGCAGCTGGGCAGTTAGCACAGATACGCAGTATTTT
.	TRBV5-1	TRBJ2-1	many	CASSLMAGAGNEQFF	TGCGCCAGCAGCTTGATGGCGGGGGCTGGGAATGAGCAGTTCTTC
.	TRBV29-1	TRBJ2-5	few	CSVGMETQYF	TGCAGCGTTGGTATGGAGACCCAGTACTTC
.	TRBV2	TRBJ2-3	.	CASRGGAGGTDTQYF	TGTGCCAGCAGGGGAGGAGCGGGTGGGACAGATACGCAGTATTTT
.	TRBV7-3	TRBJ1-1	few	CASSLGPSGVSGTEAFF	TGTGCCAGCAGCTTGGGGCCTTCCGGCGTCTCGGGCACTGAAGCTTTCTTT
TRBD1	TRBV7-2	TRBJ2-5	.	CASSFSGQGARETQYF	TGTGCCAGCAGCTTTTCGGGACAGGGGGCGAGGGAGACCCAGTACTTC
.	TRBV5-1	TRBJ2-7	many	CASSSRTDSYEQYF	TGTGCCAGCAGTTCCCGGACGGACTCCTACGAGCAGTACTTC
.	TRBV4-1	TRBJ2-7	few	CASSQEPRSSYEQYF	TGCGCCAGCAGCCAAGAGCCCCGTTCGAGCTACGAGCAGTACTTC